This T cell receptor beta chain was captured by sequencing in a study of cytomegalovirus exposure and HLA in healthy donors. Study details: Genotyping showed around four fifths of over 350 donors falling in the Caucasian-associated ancestry cluster. General observations from the study: Later work associated roughly 17,000 TCR beta sequences with HLA alleles at 0.05 false discovery rate.

The CDR3 length is 15 residues. Trimming took 2 bases from V and 1 from J; bases not matched to a gene: 5. The germline V gene encodes CDR1 MNHEY and CDR2 SVGAGI. As regards this clone: No antigen is known for it.

It was with 60 Vbeta and 13 Jbeta primers that the PCR ran. Sequenced by immunoSEQ multiplex PCR; TCRdb stores in-frame clones only, minus some. Here the sample spans 110,000 or so clones, about four fifths being singletons. Nominally healthy donors were sampled, though unrecorded immune exposures were likely. The J gene is TRBJ2-7, the V gene TRBV6-5, with 7 positions matching TRBD1. The source is a woman aged 18-29 years in good health and CMV-seronegative. Sequenced: PBMCs. This CDR3 reads CASSYVQGLSYEQYF. The CDR3 region has the DNA TGTGCCAGCAGTTACGTACAGGGGCTTTCCTACGAGCAGTACTTC.